This T cell receptor beta chain emerged from a study of T cell responses to AZD1222 COVID-19 vaccine. Broader study findings: Nearly half of spike-specific TCRs reportedly target unmutated variant regions. In a largely white British group with more females than males, clonal diversity was possibly underestimated. The repertoires were collected only after the peak T cell response.

A note on this clone: The antigen is unknown.

Assay used: immunoSEQ multiplex PCR; TCRdb lists only in-frame clones, some missing. The sample carries roughly 28,000 clones, roughly nine tenths recorded once. CDR1 SQVTM and CDR2 ANQGSEA come from the germline V gene. The trim removed 6 bases at V and 3 bases at J, leaving 11 bases unmatched. The CDR3 consists of 15 residues. This sample comprised peripheral blood, obtained on day 0 of AZD1222 vaccination. The sequence was obtained from an adult in good health. V usage is TRBV29-1 and J usage is TRBJ1-2; 9 bases line up with TRBD1. CDR3 in DNA: TGCAGCGTAAACAGGGGGCGACGGGATTACTATGGCTACACCTTC. It specifies CSVNRGRRDYYGYTF. Variable domain in full (rest from reference TRBV29-1 and TRBJ1-2): SAVISQKPSRDICQRGTSLTIQCQVDSQVTMMFWYRQQPGQSLTLIATANQGSEATYESGFVIDKFPISRPNLTFSTLTVSNMSPEDSSIYLCSVNRGRRDYYGYTFGSGTRLTVV.